This T cell receptor (beta chain) was profiled in a study of T cell responses to AZD1222 COVID-19 vaccine. Germline CDR1 and CDR2: GTSNPN and SVGIG (reference sequence). This CDR3 has 13 residues. V lost 2 bases to trimming and J lost 6 bases; unmatched junction nucleotides: 7. For this clone: Its antigen is as yet unknown.

Clones were read by immunoSEQ multiplex PCR, and TCRdb kept only the in-frame ones, dropping some. Of 170,000 or so clones in the sample, 90% were seen once. Study-wide points: Among AZD1222 vaccinees, only six were seropositive at baseline. The reported proportion of spike-specific TCRs targeting unmutated variant regions was nearly half.

The receptor was isolated from an adult in good health. Source: peripheral blood, taken on day 0 of AZD1222 vaccination. The genes are TRBV30 and TRBJ2-7; 7 bases fit TRBD2. CDR3 DNA: TGTGCCTGGAGTTCCGTGGGGGGGTTCGAGCAGTACTTC. Translating gives CAWSSVGGFEQYF.